This TCR beta chain was identified in a study of blood T cell repertoires in COVID-19. As for the study in general: Sources were T cells, B-cell-depleted T cells, or PBMCs; the material itself was cDNA or gDNA.

Data came from immunoSEQ multiplex PCR; TCRdb stores just in-frame clones and leaves some out. There are about 180,000 clones in the sample; 80% to 85% occur only once, and 6% to 8% lies in the top ten. The germline gives CDR1 MDHEN, CDR2 SYDVKM. After removal of 6 bases from V and 2 bases from J, the junction contained 12 bases not matched to a gene. CDR3 size: 17 residues. Sequencing used peripheral blood. The rearrangement uses TRBV28 and TRBJ2-7, with 11 bases identical to TRBD2. The TCR sequence derives from a woman in her 70s with COVID-19, enrolled during active disease. In DNA form, the CDR3 reads TGTGCCAGCAGCAAGATCGGACTAGCGGGTCTTACCTACGAGCAGTACTTC. This gives the protein CASSKIGLAGLTYEQYF.